The 26 T cell receptor beta chains presented below share a single source sample, sequenced in a study of beta chain features in type 1 diabetes. All of the isolated RNA was reverse transcribed, so expressed TCRB transcripts were sequenced. Sequencing used immunoSEQ multiplex PCR; TCRdb keeps in-frame clones, though not all of them. This table holds 160,000 or so clones, 11% found once. Sequencing was performed on central memory CD4+ T cells from blood. These receptors all stem from a man aged 18 to 30 in good health.

This clone appeared a few times. The chain uses TRBV9 and TRBJ1-1; D is ambiguous. The ends were cut back, 0 bases at V and 7 bases at J, with 10 bases in the middle. The CDR3 runs 13 residues. Germline CDR1 is SGDLS and CDR2 is YYNGEE. The CDR3 DNA sequence: TGTGCCAGCAGCGTAGGAGGAAGAGGTGAAGCTTTCTTT. Translation: CASSVGGRGEAFF.

This clone appeared a few times. The chain is built from TRBV30 and TRBJ1-3, with D uncertain. Germline CDR1 is GTSNPN and CDR2 is SVGIG (reference sequence). The CDR3 has 13 amino acids. V shed 0 bases and J shed 3 bases, with 6 bases lying between them. DNA for the CDR3: TGTGCCTGGAGTGTATTCTTTGGAAACACCATATATTTT. Amino acids: CAWSVFFGNTIYF.

The chain joins TRBV9 to TRBJ1-1, with D tentatively TRBD1 (6 bases). The CDR3 consists of 15 residues. Trimming took off 4 bases at V and 0 bases at J, with 13 bases between the two ends. Germline CDR1 and CDR2: SGDLS and YYNGEE. The CDR3 spells CASSLEGDMNTEAFF. The CDR3 DNA reads TGTGCCAGCAGCCTCGAAGGGGACATGAACACTGAAGCTTTCTTT.

In DNA, the CDR3 is TGTGCCAGCAGTTCGGGGACAGGCCCTAGCACAGATACGCAGTATTTT. Encoded protein: CASSSGTGPSTDTQYF. The V gene is TRBV6-5, the J gene TRBJ2-3, with TRBD1 matching over 8 bases. Trimming at V came to 4 bases and at J to 0 bases, leaving 6 bases not matched to a gene. The CDR3 spans 16 residues. The germline V gene encodes CDR1 MNHEY and CDR2 SVGAGI.

The chain uses TRBV29-1 and TRBJ2-2; unclear D gene. V lost 8 bases, J lost 3 bases, and 31 bases lay in between. Germline CDR1 and CDR2: SQVTM and ANQGSEA. This CDR3 comprises 19 residues. CDR3 in DNA: TGCAGCTCGTTCTCCCTGCCGGTGGACCGGTCGTCTTACACCGGGGAGCTGTTTTTT. Translation: CSSFSLPVDRSSYTGELFF.

CDR3 loop: CASSQGLAATYEQYF. The CDR3 bases are TGCGCCAGCAGCCAGGGACTAGCGGCTACCTACGAGCAGTACTTC. The rearrangement uses TRBV4-1 and TRBJ2-7; 11 nucleotides match TRBD2. This CDR3 is 15 amino acids long. Looked up from germline, CDR1 is MGHRA and CDR2 is YSYEKL. J lost 2 bases, V lost 3 bases, and 3 bases had no gene match.

The chain links TRBV19 to TRBJ1-6; tentative D call: TRBD1 (5 bases). Germline V lookup: CDR1 LNHDA, CDR2 SQIVND (reference sequence). The CDR3 consists of 15 residues. Trimming took off 7 bases at V and 7 bases at J, with 17 bases between the two ends. For the CDR3, the DNA is TGTGCCAGTAAAGGTGGGGGAGGATCGAATTCACCCCTCCACTTT. It is translated as CASKGGGGSNSPLHF.

In this sample, this clone turned up a few times. The V gene is TRBV2, the J gene TRBJ2-3, with no clear D. Trimming removed 8 bases at V and 3 bases at J, with 3 bases between. Per the germline V gene, CDR1 is SNHLY and CDR2 is FYNNEI. The CDR3 sequence is 10 residues long. In DNA form, the CDR3 reads TGTGCCAGCCAAACAGATACGCAGTATTTT. Translated: CASQTDTQYF.

A note on this clone: This sample includes further DNA sequences coding for the same CDR3. The chain employs TRBV9 and TRBJ2-1; 13 positions agree with TRBD2. The V gene's germline CDR1 is SGDLS and CDR2 YYNGEE. This CDR3 region has 15 residues. V lost 0 bases to trimming and J lost 7 bases; unmatched junction nucleotides: 1. The CDR3 protein is CASSVGTSGSNEQFF. The CDR3 nucleotides read TGTGCCAGCAGCGTAGGGACTAGCGGGAGTAATGAGCAGTTCTTC.

Many counts were recorded for this clone. The sample contains more than one DNA sequence encoding this CDR3. The rearrangement uses TRBV7-2 and TRBJ2-5, with D possibly being TRBD2 (6 bases). This CDR3 comprises 14 residues. The V and J ends lost 3 bases and 5 bases respectively, with 13 bases between them. Germline values: CDR1 SGHTA, CDR2 FQGNSA. In DNA, the CDR3 is TGTGCCAGCAGCTTTAACGGGGCGGGGGAGACCCAGTACTTC. Its protein is CASSFNGAGETQYF.

The rearrangement joins TRBV7-6 to TRBJ2-3, with 8 bases matching TRBD1. CDR3 length: 15 amino acids. Germline trimming cut 5 bases from V and 2 bases from J; bases unmatched to any gene: 6. CDR1 is SGHVS, CDR2 FNYEAQ, per germline. CDR3 sequence (DNA): TGTGCCAGCAGCACGGACAGGGTAGTCACAGATACGCAGTATTTT. It encodes CASSTDRVVTDTQYF.

Only a few counts were recorded for this clone. The V and J genes are TRBV6-6 and TRBJ2-7; 9 nucleotides agree with TRBD1. The ends lost 8 bases at V and 0 bases at J; junction bases unmatched: 8. CDR3 length equals 15 residues. Germline values: CDR1 MNHNY, CDR2 SVGAGI (reference sequence). Here the CDR3 DNA reads TGTGCCAGCGGAACCTCGGGACAGGGCTCCTACGAGCAGTACTTC. Translated: CASGTSGQGSYEQYF.

This clone was seen more than once but under ten times. This chain uses TRBV19 with TRBJ2-1; the D is unclear. The CDR3 has 13 residues. CDR1 is LNHDA and CDR2 is SQIVND in the germline V gene (reference sequence). V lost 3 bases and J lost 4, with 7 bases in between. The CDR3 sequence is CASSINGYNEQFF. The CDR3 DNA follows: TGTGCCAGTAGTATTAATGGGTACAATGAGCAGTTCTTC.

Here the CDR3 DNA reads TGCAGCGTTGAAACAGGGGGCAAGTACGAGCAGTACTTC. Its translation: CSVETGGKYEQYF. V is TRBV29-1 and J is TRBJ2-7; 9 nucleotides line up with TRBD1. The germline gives CDR1 SQVTM, CDR2 ANQGSEA. The CDR3 consists of 13 residues. V trimming: 2 bases; J trimming: 4 bases; junction bases outside the gene matches: 3.

The chain couples TRBV7-9 to TRBJ2-7; D may be TRBD1 (6 bases). Looked up from germline, CDR1 is SEHNR and CDR2 is FQNEAQ (reference sequence). The CDR3 spans 14 residues. V lost 2 bases and J 0 bases, leaving 8 bases between the germline ends. The chain's CDR3 is CASSLQQGSYEQYF. In nucleotides, the CDR3 is TGTGCCAGCAGCTTACAACAGGGCTCCTACGAGCAGTACTTC.

The rearrangement uses TRBV5-6 and TRBJ2-4, with 7 nucleotides matching TRBD2. Per the germline V gene, CDR1 is SGHDT and CDR2 is YYEEEE. This CDR3 is built from 15 residues. V lost 4 bases to trimming and J lost 0 bases; unmatched junction nucleotides: 4. In nucleotides, the CDR3 is TGTGCCAGCAGCCTAGCGGAGCTAGCCAAAAACATTCAGTACTTC. It codes for CASSLAELAKNIQYF. The full variable domain, with the rest looked up from reference TRBV5-6 and TRBJ2-4, is DAGVTQSPTHLIKTRGQQVTLRCSPKSGHDTVSWYQQALGQGPQFIFQYYEEEERQRGNFPDRFSGHQFPNYSSELNVNALLLGDSALYLCASSLAELAKNIQYFGAGTRLSVL.

The chain has TRBV5-1 and TRBJ2-1, with TRBD2 identical over 9 bases. V was pared by 3 bases and J by 7 bases, with 11 bases of the junction left unmatched. There are 16 residues in the CDR3. Germline CDR1 reads SGHRS; CDR2 reads YFSETQ. CDR3 sequence reads: CASSSTGTSNRNEQFF. CDR3 sequence (DNA): TGCGCCAGCAGCTCTACCGGGACTAGCAACAGGAATGAGCAGTTCTTC.

The CDR3 DNA sequence: TGTGCCAGCTCACCCCCGGGTGCCGGGAACACTGAAGCTTTCTTT. This codes for CASSPPGAGNTEAFF. This chain uses TRBV18 with TRBJ1-1; D unclear. Germline CDR1 KGHSH, CDR2 LQKENI. V lost 3 bases to trimming and J lost 1 base, with 12 bases between them. The CDR3 is made up of 15 amino acids.

J is TRBJ1-2 and V is TRBV7-2; 8 nucleotides agree with TRBD1. CDR3 length: 13 amino acids. After removal of 5 bases from V and 7 bases from J, the junction contained 6 bases not matched to a gene. Germline V gene sequence: CDR1 SGHTA, CDR2 FQGNSA. The CDR3 DNA is TGTGCCAGCAGCCCAGGGGGCCGGGCTGGCTACACCTTC. Translating it yields CASSPGGRAGYTF.

This clone has only a few counts. V usage is TRBV6-5 and J usage is TRBJ2-2; possibly TRBD1 or TRBD2 for D (5 bases each). CDR1 and CDR2 (germline): MNHEY, SVGAGI. The CDR3 contains 15 residues. V dropped 7 bases and J dropped 1 base, with 13 bases sitting between them. The CDR3 region has the DNA TGTGCCAGCAACAAGGGACCTAAGAACACCGGGGAGCTGTTTTTT. Its translation is CASNKGPKNTGELFF.

This clone showed up just a few times. Other DNA sequences within the sample encode an identical CDR3. The rearrangement links TRBV18 to TRBJ2-7; possibly TRBD1 or TRBD2 for D (5 bases each). V was cut by 6 bases and J by 0 bases, with 12 bases left in between. This CDR3 is 14 amino acids long. Per germline, CDR1 KGHSH and CDR2 LQKENI. The DNA for the CDR3 is TGTGCCAGCTCCCCCGGGACGGTCTCCTACGAGCAGTACTTC. Translating gives CASSPGTVSYEQYF.

This clone was counted a few times. J is TRBJ2-3 and V is TRBV7-2; 10 nucleotides align to TRBD2. The length of the CDR3 is 14 residues. Unmatched junction bases numbered 3, after V lost 6 bases and J lost 3 bases. Germline CDR1 is SGHTA and CDR2 is FQGNSA. CDR3 sequence reads: CASSASGSTDTQYF. CDR3 DNA sequence: TGTGCCAGCAGTGCTAGCGGGAGTACAGATACGCAGTATTTT. The full variable domain, in which reference TRBV7-2 and TRBJ2-3 provide the parts outside the CDR3, is GAGVSQSPSNKVTEKGKDVELRCDPISGHTALYWYRQSLGQGLEFLIYFQGNSAPDKSGLPSDRFSAERTGGSVSTLTIQRTQQEDSAVYLCASSASGSTDTQYFGPGTRLTVL.

This clone has a handful of counts. The V and J genes are TRBV7-2 and TRBJ2-1; TRBD2 is a possible D gene (5 bases). Per the germline V gene, CDR1 is SGHTA and CDR2 is FQGNSA. V was shortened by 6 bases and J by 3 bases, with 15 bases between the two germline ends. CDR3 length: 15 residues. For the CDR3, the DNA is TGTGCCAGCAGACCGGCCGGCAGCGGCTACAATGAGCAGTTCTTC. Its translation: CASRPAGSGYNEQFF.

V and J are TRBV6-5 and TRBJ2-5, with D possibly TRBD2 on 6 matching bases. V lost 7 bases to trimming and J lost 1 base, with 16 bases between them. CDR3 length equals 15 residues. Germline CDR1 and CDR2: MNHEY and SVGAGI. The CDR3 nucleotides are TGTGCCAGCAAAGGCCGGACCGGGGGCCAAGAGACCCAGTACTTC. It encodes CASKGRTGGQETQYF.

The rearrangement uses TRBV27 and TRBJ1-5, with TRBD1 matching over 7 bases. After removal of 5 bases from V and 2 bases from J, the junction contained 3 bases not matched to a gene. The CDR3 consists of 14 residues. Germline values: CDR1 MNHEY, CDR2 SMNVEV (reference sequence). The CDR3 DNA reads TGTGCCAGCAGTCAAGGACAGGGCAATCAGCCCCAGCATTTT. Its protein is CASSQGQGNQPQHF.

The chain employs TRBV10-3 and TRBJ2-2; 9 bases map to TRBD1. Germline assignment: CDR1 ENHRY and CDR2 SYGVKD. This CDR3 is 18 amino acids long. Unmatched junction bases numbered 12, after V lost 5 bases and J lost 2 bases. CDR3 in amino acids: CAISPRGVTGGNTGELFF. CDR3 bases: TGTGCCATCAGTCCTCGCGGGGTTACAGGGGGCAACACCGGGGAGCTGTTTTTT.